The entry that follows covers one TCR beta chain sequence. CDR3 size: 15 residues. V shed 5 bases and J 2 bases; nucleotides not matched to a gene: 5. Germline values: CDR1 SGHVS, CDR2 FNYEAQ. These data originate in a study of blood T cell repertoires in COVID-19. TCRdb's table, derived via immunoSEQ multiplex PCR, lists solely in-frame clones and lacks some. The repertoire includes some 250,000 clones, 86% of them detected once, and about 16% sits in the top ten. The sequence derives from a man aged 18-30 years who had recovered from COVID-19. This sequence joins TRBV7-6 and TRBJ2-7; 11 bases line up with TRBD1. Sequences were obtained from PBMCs or T cells enriched from blood (not recorded which). The CDR3 loop reads CASSLGTGGTYEQYF. For the CDR3, the DNA is TGTGCCAGCAGCCTCGGGACAGGGGGAACCTACGAGCAGTACTTC. Looking up the rest from reference TRBV7-6 and TRBJ2-7 gives the full variable domain: GAGVSQSPRYKVTKRGQDVALRCDPISGHVSLYWYRQALGQGPEFLTYFNYEAQQDKSGLPNDRFSAERPEGSISTLTIQRTEQRDSAMYRCASSLGTGGTYEQYFGPGTRLTVT.